This TCR beta chain was profiled in a study of shared clonotypes between healthy human individuals. Study at large: Researchers assigned three CD4 naive, three CD4 memory, two CD8 naive and one CD8 memory plate to each donor. Study-level results: Memory subsets generally showed lower estimated richness than naive subsets. Clonotype sharing among donors, it was expected, would be affected by sequencing depth.

TCRdb's table, derived via immunoSEQ multiplex PCR, lists solely in-frame clones and lacks some. The sample consists of around 1.4 million clones, 98% of them appearing once. With respect to this clone: What it binds is unknown.

V gave up 3 bases and J gave up 3 bases, with 8 bases separating them. The CDR3 runs to 13 residues. The germline V gene encodes CDR1 MNHEY and CDR2 SMNVEV (reference sequence). V gene TRBV27 combines with J gene TRBJ1-1; D is ambiguous. Sequenced: naive CD4+ T cells sorted from blood. Subset denoted: CD45RA+ positively selected. The TCR sequence derives from a man aged 30 to 39 in good health. In nucleotides, the CDR3 is TGTGCCAGCAGTTTTGACCTCTACACTGAAGCTTTCTTT. Translation: CASSFDLYTEAFF.